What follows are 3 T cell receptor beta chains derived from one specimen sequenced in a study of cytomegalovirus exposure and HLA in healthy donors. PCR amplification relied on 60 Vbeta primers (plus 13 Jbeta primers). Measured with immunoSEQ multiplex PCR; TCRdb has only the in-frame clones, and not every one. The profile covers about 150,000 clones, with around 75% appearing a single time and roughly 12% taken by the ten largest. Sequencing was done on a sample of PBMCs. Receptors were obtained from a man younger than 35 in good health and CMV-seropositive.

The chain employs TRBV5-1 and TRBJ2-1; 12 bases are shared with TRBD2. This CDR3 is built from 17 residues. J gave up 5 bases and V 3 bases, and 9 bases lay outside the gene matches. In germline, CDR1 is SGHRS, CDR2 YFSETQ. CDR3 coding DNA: TGCGCCAGCAGCTCTATCGCCGGGACTAGCGGGCACAATGAGCAGTTCTTC. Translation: CASSSIAGTSGHNEQFF.

CDR3: CASSIGLAGGSYWNEQFF. CDR3 bases: TGTGCCAGCAGTATTGGACTAGCGGGAGGGAGTTATTGGAATGAGCAGTTCTTC. The rearrangement uses TRBV27 and TRBJ2-1; 15 nucleotides line up with TRBD2. Germline lookup yields CDR1 MNHEY and CDR2 SMNVEV (reference sequence). V shed 5 bases and J 7 bases; nucleotides not matched to a gene: 12. This CDR3 comprises 18 residues.

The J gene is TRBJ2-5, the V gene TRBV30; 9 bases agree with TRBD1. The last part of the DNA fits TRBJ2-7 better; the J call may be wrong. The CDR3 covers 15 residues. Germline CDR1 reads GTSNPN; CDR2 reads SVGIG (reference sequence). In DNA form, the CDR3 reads TGTGCCTGGAGTGTTTCCAGGACAGGGGCTGACGAGCAGTACTTC. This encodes CAWSVSRTGADEQYF.